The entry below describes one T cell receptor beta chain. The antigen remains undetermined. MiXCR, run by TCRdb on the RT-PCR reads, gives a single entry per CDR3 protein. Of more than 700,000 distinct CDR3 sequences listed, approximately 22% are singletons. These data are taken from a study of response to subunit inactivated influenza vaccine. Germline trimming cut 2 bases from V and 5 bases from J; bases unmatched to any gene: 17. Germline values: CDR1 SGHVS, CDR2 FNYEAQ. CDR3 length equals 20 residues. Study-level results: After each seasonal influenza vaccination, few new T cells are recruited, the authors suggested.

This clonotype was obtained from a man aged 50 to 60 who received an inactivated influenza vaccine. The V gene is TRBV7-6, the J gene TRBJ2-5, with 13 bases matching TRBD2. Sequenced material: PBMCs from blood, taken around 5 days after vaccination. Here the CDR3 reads CASSLPPPGLAGSGWETQYF. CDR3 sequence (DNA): TGTGCCAGCAGCTTACCCCCGCCGGGACTAGCGGGATCAGGGTGGGAGACCCAGTACTTC.